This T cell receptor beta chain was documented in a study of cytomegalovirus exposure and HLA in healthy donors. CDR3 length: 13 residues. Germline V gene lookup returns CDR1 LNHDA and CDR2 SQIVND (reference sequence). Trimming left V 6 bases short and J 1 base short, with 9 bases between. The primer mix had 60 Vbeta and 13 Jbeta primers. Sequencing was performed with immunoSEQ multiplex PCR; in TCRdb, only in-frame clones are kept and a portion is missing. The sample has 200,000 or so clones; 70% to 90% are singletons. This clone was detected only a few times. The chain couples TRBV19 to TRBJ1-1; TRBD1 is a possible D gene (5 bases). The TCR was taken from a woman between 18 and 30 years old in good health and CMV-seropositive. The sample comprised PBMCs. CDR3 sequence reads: CASRGPENTEAFF. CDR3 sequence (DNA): TGTGCCAGTAGGGGGCCTGAGAACACTGAAGCTTTCTTT.